The 8 T cell receptor beta chains listed next were all sequenced from one sample in a study of T cell responses to AZD1222 COVID-19 vaccine. Libraries were prepared by immunoSEQ multiplex PCR; TCRdb keeps only in-frame clonotypes and omits some of them. The sample carries fewer than 100,000 clones, about 85% recorded once. The sequencing here drew on peripheral blood, taken on day 0 of AZD1222 vaccination. The receptors come from an adult in good health.

This chain connects TRBV20-1 to TRBJ1-2; perhaps TRBD1 as D (5 bases). CDR3 length equals 11 residues. Trimming removed 5 bases from V and 8 bases from J, with 12 bases in between. CDR1 DFQATT and CDR2 SNEGSKA come from the germline V gene (reference sequence). The CDR3 spells CSAWGGDGYTF. Here the CDR3 DNA reads TGCAGTGCTTGGGGAGGGGACGGCTACACCTTC.

J is TRBJ2-1 and V is TRBV5-1; 8 nucleotides line up with TRBD2. Trimming at V came to 2 bases and at J to 8 bases, leaving 6 bases not matched to a gene. The CDR3 spans 14 residues. The germline CDR1 and CDR2 sequences are SGHRS and YFSETQ. The CDR3 nucleotides read TGCGCCAGCAGCTTCGCGGGGGGAAGCGATGAGCAGTTCTTC. Amino acid sequence: CASSFAGGSDEQFF.

The gene calls are TRBV28 and TRBJ1-6, with D uncertain. Germline CDR1 and CDR2: MDHEN and SYDVKM. The CDR3 consists of 14 residues. The V and J ends lost 3 bases and 3 bases respectively, with 6 bases between them. The CDR3 DNA follows: TGTGCCAGCAGTTTTTGGAACTATAATTCACCCCTCCACTTT. Its protein product is CASSFWNYNSPLHF.

V is TRBV15 and J is TRBJ1-1, with a possible D match to TRBD1 (5 bases). Germline V gives CDR1 LNHNV, CDR2 YYDKDF (reference sequence). The CDR3 consists of 15 residues. Between the trimmed V and J ends, which lost 1 base and 0 bases, there was a span of 9 bases. The CDR3 DNA follows: TGTGCCACCAGCAGAGGTAGGGGTATGAACACTGAAGCTTTCTTT. Protein product: CATSRGRGMNTEAFF.

The V call is TRBV5-5, the J call TRBJ2-5, with TRBD2 as a possible D gene (6 bases). V shed 4 bases and J shed 2 bases, with 12 bases lying between them. CDR3 length: 14 amino acids. Per the germline V gene, CDR1 is SGHKS and CDR2 is YYEKEE (reference sequence). The CDR3 region is CASSHGGWQETQYF. Here the CDR3 DNA reads TGTGCCAGCAGCCACGGAGGGTGGCAAGAGACCCAGTACTTC.

The chain carries TRBV19 and TRBJ2-3, with 8 bases identical to TRBD2. The CDR3 is 15 residues long. With 10 bases clipped from V and 1 base from J, the junction kept 10 bases outside the gene matches. Germline CDR1 is LNHDA and CDR2 is SQIVND (reference sequence). CDR3 in amino acids: CATKGKTSGTDTQYF. CDR3 DNA: TGTGCCACCAAGGGGAAGACTAGCGGCACAGATACGCAGTATTTT.

The CDR3: CASSRDRVFQPQHF. The CDR3 nucleotides read TGTGCCAGTAGTAGGGACAGGGTTTTTCAGCCCCAGCATTTT. The chain recombines TRBV19 with TRBJ1-5; 9 nucleotides line up with TRBD1. CDR3 length: 14 amino acids. CDR1 and CDR2 from the germline V gene are LNHDA and SQIVND (reference sequence). J lost 6 bases, V lost 4 bases, and 4 bases had no gene match.

This rearrangement joins TRBV5-4 to TRBJ2-3, with TRBD2 matching over 11 bases. Germline assignment: CDR1 SGHNT and CDR2 YYREEE (reference sequence). With V trimmed by 3 bases and J by 2 bases, 5 bases remained unmatched. CDR3 length equals 16 residues. The CDR3 is CASSWRLAGPTDTQYF. DNA of the CDR3: TGTGCCAGCAGCTGGCGACTAGCGGGGCCCACAGATACGCAGTATTTT.